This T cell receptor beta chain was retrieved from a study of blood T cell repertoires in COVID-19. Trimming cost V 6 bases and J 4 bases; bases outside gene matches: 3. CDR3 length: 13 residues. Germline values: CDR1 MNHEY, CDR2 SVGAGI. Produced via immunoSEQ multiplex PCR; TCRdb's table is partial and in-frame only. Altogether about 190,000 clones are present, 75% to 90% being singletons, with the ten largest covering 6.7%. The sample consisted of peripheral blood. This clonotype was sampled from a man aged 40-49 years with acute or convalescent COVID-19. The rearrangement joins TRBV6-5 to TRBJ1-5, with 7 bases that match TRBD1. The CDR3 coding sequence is TGTGCCAGCAGATTGACAGGGAATCAGCCCCAGCATTTT. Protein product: CASRLTGNQPQHF.